One sample yielded the 2 T cell receptor beta chains listed below, sequenced in a study of CXCR3-negative and CXCR3-positive naive CD8 T cells. Via 5' RACE with UMI labels, TRB cDNA libraries were prepared. Following a re-call of the 5' RACE reads, TCRdb has one entry per CDR3 protein and lacks DNA. The sample spans 60,000 or so distinct CDR3 sequences; the ten largest clones claim roughly 19%. The sequenced sample was memory CD8+ T cells from blood. These receptors originate from a human donor in good health. Some clones in this sample may be carry-over from other donors' samples.

This chain joins TRBV11-2 and TRBJ2-7; without DNA, the TCRdb call of TRBD2 cannot be checked. This CDR3 spans 14 amino acids. Germline CDR1 SGHAT, CDR2 FQNNGV. This chain's CDR3 is CASSFSGRWSEQYF.

J is TRBJ2-7 and V is TRBV4-3. CDR3 length: 15 amino acids. Germline V gene sequence: CDR1 LGHNA, CDR2 YSLEER. This CDR3 is CASSLDGSSSYEQYF.